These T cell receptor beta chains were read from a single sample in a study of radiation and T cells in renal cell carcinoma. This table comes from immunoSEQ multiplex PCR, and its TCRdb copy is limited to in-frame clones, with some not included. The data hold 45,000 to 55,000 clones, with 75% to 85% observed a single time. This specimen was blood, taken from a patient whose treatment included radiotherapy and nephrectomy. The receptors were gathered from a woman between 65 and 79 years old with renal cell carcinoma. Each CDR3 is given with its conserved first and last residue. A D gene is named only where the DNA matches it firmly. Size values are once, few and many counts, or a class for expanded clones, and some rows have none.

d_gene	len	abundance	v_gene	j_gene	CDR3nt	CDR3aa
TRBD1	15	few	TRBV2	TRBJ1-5	TGTGCCAGCAGTGAAGGATCAGGGGGACATCAGCCCCAGCATTTT	CASSEGSGGHQPQHF
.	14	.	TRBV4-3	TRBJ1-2	TGCGCCAGCAGCCAAGGTGCGGGGAGCTATGGCTACACCTTC	CASSQGAGSYGYTF
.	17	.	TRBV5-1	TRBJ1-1	TGCGCCAGCAGCTTGTCTGGTGCACACCGGACGGGTACTGAAGCTTTCTTT	CASSLSGAHRTGTEAFF
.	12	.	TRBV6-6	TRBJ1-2	TGTGCCAGCATATCGAAGGAGGATGGCTACACCTTC	CASISKEDGYTF
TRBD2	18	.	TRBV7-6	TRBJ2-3	TGTGCCAGCAGCTTCAGACTAGCGGGAGGCCCAATCACAGATACGCAGTATTTT	CASSFRLAGGPITDTQYF
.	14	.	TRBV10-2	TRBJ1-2	TGCGCCAGCAGTGACCAGGGCAGCATCTATGGCTACACCTTC	CASSDQGSIYGYTF
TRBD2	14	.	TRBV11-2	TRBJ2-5	TGTGCCAGCAGCATAGCGGGGCCCCAAGAGACCCAGTACTTC	CASSIAGPQETQYF
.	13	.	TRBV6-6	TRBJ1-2	TGTGCCAGCAGCGATCAGGGAAAGGGTGGCTACACCTTC	CASSDQGKGGYTF
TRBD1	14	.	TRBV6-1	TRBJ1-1	TGTGCCAGCAGTCCGACAGGGGCGAGAACTGAAGCTTTCTTT	CASSPTGARTEAFF
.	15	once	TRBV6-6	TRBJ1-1	TGTGCCAGCATCCTAGACGGACTAATGAACACTGAAGCTTTCTTT	CASILDGLMNTEAFF
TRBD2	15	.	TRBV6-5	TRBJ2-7	TGTGCCAGCAGAACACTAGCGGGACTCACTAACGAGCAGTACTTC	CASRTLAGLTNEQYF
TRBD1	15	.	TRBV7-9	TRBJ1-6	TGTGCCAGCAGCTTAGTGACAGGGAGTAATTCACCCCTCCACTTT	CASSLVTGSNSPLHF
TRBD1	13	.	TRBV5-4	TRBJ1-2	TGTGCCAGCAGCTTAGGACAGGACTATGGCTACACCTTC	CASSLGQDYGYTF
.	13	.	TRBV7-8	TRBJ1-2	TGTGCCAGCAGCTTAGTGGACAGTGGCGGCTACACCTTC	CASSLVDSGGYTF
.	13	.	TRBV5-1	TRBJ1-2	TGCGCCAGCAGCGTGGTGACGGACTATGGCTACACCTTC	CASSVVTDYGYTF
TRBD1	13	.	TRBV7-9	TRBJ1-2	TGTGCCAGCAGCAGGGACAGTAACTATGGCTACACCTTC	CASSRDSNYGYTF
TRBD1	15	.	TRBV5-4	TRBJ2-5	TGTGCCAGCAGCTTGAGGACAGGGGACGGGGAGACCCAGTACTTC	CASSLRTGDGETQYF
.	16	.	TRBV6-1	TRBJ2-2	TGTGCCAGCAGTGAACAGGCAATCCCGAACACCGGGGAGCTGTTTTTT	CASSEQAIPNTGELFF
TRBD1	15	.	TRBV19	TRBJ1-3	TGTGCCACCATCCGGACAGGCAACTCTGGAAACACCATATATTTT	CATIRTGNSGNTIYF
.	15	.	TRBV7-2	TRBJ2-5	TGTGCCAGCAGCCCACCCAGCGCAGGGTCCGAGACCCAGTACTTC	CASSPPSAGSETQYF
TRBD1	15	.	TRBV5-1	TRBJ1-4	TGCGCCAGCAGCTTGGCGGGACAGCCATACGAAAAACTGTTTTTT	CASSLAGQPYEKLFF
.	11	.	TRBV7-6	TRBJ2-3	TGTGCCAGCAGCCGAAGTGGTACGCAGTATTTT	CASSRSGTQYF
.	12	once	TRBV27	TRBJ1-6	TGTGCCAGCAGTCCCCGGGGGGAACCCCTCCACTTT	CASSPRGEPLHF
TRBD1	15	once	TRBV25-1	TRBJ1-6	TGTGCCAGCAGTGAATCTGGACAGGGGAATTCACCCCTCCACTTT	CASSESGQGNSPLHF
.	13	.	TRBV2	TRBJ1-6	TGTGCCAGCAGAGAAGGGTTTAATTCACCCCTCCACTTT	CASREGFNSPLHF
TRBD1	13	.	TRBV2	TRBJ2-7	TGTGCCAGCAGTCTGGACAGGGCGCACGAGCAGTACTTC	CASSLDRAHEQYF
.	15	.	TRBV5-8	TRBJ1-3	TGTGCCAGCAGCTTAGGACACCTCTCTGGAAACACCATATATTTT	CASSLGHLSGNTIYF
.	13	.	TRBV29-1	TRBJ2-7	TGCAGCGCCGGGGGCGGGAGTAACTACGAGCAGTACTTC	CSAGGGSNYEQYF
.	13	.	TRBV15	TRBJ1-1	TGTGCCACCAGCAGAGACAGCGCCACTGAAGCTTTCTTT	CATSRDSATEAFF
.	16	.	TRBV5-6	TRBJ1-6	TGTGCCAGCAGCTTGCAGGGGATCGACTATAATTCACCCCTCCACTTT	CASSLQGIDYNSPLHF
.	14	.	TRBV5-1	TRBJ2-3	TGCGCCAGCAGCTCCCCGGGGCCCACAGATACGCAGTATTTT	CASSSPGPTDTQYF
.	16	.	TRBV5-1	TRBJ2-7	TGCGCCAGCAGCTTGGCCTGGGCAGGATCCTCCTACGAGCAGTACTTC	CASSLAWAGSSYEQYF
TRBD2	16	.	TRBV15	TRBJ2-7	TGTGCCACCAGCAGTGTAGCGGGAGGGCCTAGATACGAGCAGTACTTC	CATSSVAGGPRYEQYF
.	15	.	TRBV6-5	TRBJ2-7	TGTGCCAGCAGTTACTCGATAACAGGGTCCTACGAGCAGTACTTC	CASSYSITGSYEQYF
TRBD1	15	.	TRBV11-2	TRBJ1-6	TGTGCCAGCAGCCCGGGACAGGGGCCTATCCCAGCCCTCCACTTT	CASSPGQGPIPALHF
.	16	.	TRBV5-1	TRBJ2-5	TGCGCCAGCAGCCTGAGGGGCGCAAGATGGCAAGAGACCCAGTACTTC	CASSLRGARWQETQYF
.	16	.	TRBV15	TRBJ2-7	TGTGCCACCAGCAGAGTGGGGGGCAGGGCCGCGCGCGAGCAGTACTTC	CATSRVGGRAAREQYF
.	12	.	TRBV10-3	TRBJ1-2	TGTGCCAGCGCCCGGGACACTTATGGCTACACCTTC	CASARDTYGYTF
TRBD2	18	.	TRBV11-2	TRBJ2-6	TGTGCCAGCAGCTTCAGGACTAGCGGGAGTATCCAGAGTGACGTCCTGACTTTC	CASSFRTSGSIQSDVLTF
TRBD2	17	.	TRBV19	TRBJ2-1	TGTGCCACCCAGATGAGCGGGGGGGCAGGCAGAGACAATGAGCAGTTCTTC	CATQMSGGAGRDNEQFF
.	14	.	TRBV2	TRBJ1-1	TGTGCCAGCAGCCCCGGACATATGAACACTGAAGCTTTCTTT	CASSPGHMNTEAFF
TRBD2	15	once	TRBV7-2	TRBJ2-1	TGTGCCAGCAGCTTAGGGTTAGCGGGAGGGGGCGAGCAGTTCTTC	CASSLGLAGGGEQFF
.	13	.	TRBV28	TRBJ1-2	TGTGCCAGCAGGTGGCAGGGACTTTATGGCTACACCTTC	CASRWQGLYGYTF
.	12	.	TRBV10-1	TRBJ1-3	TGCGCCAGCACGGACGCTGGAAACACCATATATTTT	CASTDAGNTIYF
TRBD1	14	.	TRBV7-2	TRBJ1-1	TGTGCCAGCAGCTTAACACAGGGGAGCACTGAAGCTTTCTTT	CASSLTQGSTEAFF
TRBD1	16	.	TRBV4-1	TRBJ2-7	TGCGCCAGCAGCCAAGAGTCGGCAGGGGGCTATCGCGAGCAGTACTTC	CASSQESAGGYREQYF
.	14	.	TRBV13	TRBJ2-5	TGTGCCAGCAGCTTACCTACAGCCCAAGAGACCCAGTACTTC	CASSLPTAQETQYF
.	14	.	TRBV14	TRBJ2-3	TGTGCCAGCAGCGGGCTAGCGTTGACAGATACGCAGTATTTT	CASSGLALTDTQYF
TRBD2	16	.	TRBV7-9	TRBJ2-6	TGTGCCAGCAGTCCGGGGGGTTTTCGCGGGGCCAACGTCCTGACTTTC	CASSPGGFRGANVLTF
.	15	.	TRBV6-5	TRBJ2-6	TGTGCCAGCAGTGGAGGCGTGTCTGGGGCCAACGTCCTGACTTTC	CASSGGVSGANVLTF
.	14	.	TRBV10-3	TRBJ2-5	TGTGCCATCAGTGAGTCAACAGGAGGAGAGACCCAGTACTTC	CAISESTGGETQYF
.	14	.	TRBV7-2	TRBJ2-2	TGTGCCAGCAGGAACCGTGGAGACACCGGGGAGCTGTTTTTT	CASRNRGDTGELFF
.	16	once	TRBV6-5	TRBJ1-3	TGTGCCAGCAGTTACTCCGAGGGTTCAGCTGGAAACACCATATATTTT	CASSYSEGSAGNTIYF
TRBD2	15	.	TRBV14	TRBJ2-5	TGTGCCAGCAGCCAAGTGTCCGGGGGGGGAGAGACCCAGTACTTC	CASSQVSGGGETQYF
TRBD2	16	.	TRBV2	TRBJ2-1	TGTGCCAGCAGTCTTCCAAGCGGGGGGCTTTACAATGAGCAGTTCTTC	CASSLPSGGLYNEQFF
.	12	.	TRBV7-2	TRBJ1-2	TGTGCCAGCAGTCAGGGAGACTATGGCTACACCTTC	CASSQGDYGYTF
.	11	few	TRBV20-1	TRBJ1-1	TGCAGTGCTAGGGTGGAGGGGCAAGCTTTCTTT	CSARVEGQAFF